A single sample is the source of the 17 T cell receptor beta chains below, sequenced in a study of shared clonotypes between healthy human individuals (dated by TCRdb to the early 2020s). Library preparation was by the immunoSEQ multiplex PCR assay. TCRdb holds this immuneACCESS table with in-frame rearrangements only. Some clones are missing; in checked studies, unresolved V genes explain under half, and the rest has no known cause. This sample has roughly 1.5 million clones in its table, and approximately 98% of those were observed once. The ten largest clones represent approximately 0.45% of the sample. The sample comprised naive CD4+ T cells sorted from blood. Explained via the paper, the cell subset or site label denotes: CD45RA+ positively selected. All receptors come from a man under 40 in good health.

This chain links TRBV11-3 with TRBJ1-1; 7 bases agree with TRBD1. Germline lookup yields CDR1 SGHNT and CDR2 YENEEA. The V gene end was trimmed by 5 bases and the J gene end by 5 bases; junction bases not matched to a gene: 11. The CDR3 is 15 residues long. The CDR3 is CASSPNRGKNTEAFF. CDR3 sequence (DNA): TGTGCCAGCAGCCCGAACAGGGGTAAAAATACTGAAGCTTTCTTT. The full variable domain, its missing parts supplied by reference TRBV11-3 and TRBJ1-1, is EAGVVQSPRYKIIEKKQPVAFWCNPISGHNTLYWYLQNLGQGPELLIRYENEEAVDDSQLPKDRFSAERLKGVDSTLKIQPAELGDSAVYLCASSPNRGKNTEAFFGQGTRLTVV.

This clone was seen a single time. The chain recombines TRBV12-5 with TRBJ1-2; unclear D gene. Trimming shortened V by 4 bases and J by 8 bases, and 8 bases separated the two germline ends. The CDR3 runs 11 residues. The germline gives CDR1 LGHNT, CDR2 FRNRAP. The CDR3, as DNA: TGTGCTAGTGGTTCCCTGAGGGGCTACACCTTC. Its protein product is CASGSLRGYTF.

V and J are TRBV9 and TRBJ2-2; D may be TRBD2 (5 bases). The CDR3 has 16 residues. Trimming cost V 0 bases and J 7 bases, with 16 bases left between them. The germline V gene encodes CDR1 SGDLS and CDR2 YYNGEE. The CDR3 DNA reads TGTGCCAGCAGCGTAGGTTCTAGCCTTCTTCACGGGGAGCTGTTTTTT. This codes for CASSVGSSLLHGELFF. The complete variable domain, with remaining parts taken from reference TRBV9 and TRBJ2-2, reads DSGVTQTPKHLITATGQRVTLRCSPRSGDLSVYWYQQSLDQGLQFLIQYYNGEERAKGNILERFSAQQFPDLHSELNLSSLELGDSALYFCASSVGSSLLHGELFFGEGSRLTVL.

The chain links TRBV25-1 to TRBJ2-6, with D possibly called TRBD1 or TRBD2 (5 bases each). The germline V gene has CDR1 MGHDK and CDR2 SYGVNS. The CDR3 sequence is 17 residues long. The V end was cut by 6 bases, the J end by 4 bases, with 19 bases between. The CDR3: CASRARRTNGGANVLTF. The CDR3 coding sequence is TGTGCCAGCAGGGCCCGGAGGACAAACGGGGGGGCCAACGTCCTGACTTTC.

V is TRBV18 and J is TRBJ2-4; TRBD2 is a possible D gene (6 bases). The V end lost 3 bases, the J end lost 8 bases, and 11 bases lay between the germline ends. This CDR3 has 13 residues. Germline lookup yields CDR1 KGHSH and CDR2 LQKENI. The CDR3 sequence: CASSPGGPDIQYF. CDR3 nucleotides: TGTGCCAGCTCACCTGGAGGGCCGGACATTCAGTACTTC. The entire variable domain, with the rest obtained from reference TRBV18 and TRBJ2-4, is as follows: NAGVMQNPRHLVRRRGQEARLRCSPMKGHSHVYWYRQLPEEGLKFMVYLQKENIIDESGMPKERFSAEFPKEGPSILRIQQVVRGDSAAYFCASSPGGPDIQYFGAGTRLSVL.

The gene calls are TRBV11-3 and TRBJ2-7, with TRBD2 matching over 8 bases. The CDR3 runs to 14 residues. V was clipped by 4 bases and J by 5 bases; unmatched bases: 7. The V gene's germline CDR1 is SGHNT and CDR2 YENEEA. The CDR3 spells CASSSSGRFDEQYF. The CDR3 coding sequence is TGTGCCAGCAGCTCAAGCGGGAGATTCGACGAGCAGTACTTC.

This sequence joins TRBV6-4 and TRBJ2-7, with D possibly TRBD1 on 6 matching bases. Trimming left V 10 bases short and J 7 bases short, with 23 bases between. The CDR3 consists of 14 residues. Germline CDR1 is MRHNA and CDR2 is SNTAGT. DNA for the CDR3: TGTGCCATGCGACGGGGCAGGGGATCTTTGGAGCAGTACTTC. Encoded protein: CAMRRGRGSLEQYF.

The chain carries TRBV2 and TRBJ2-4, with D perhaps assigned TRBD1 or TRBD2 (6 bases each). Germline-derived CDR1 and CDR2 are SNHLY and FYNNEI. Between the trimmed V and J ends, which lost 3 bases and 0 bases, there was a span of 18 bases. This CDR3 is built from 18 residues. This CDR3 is CASSDRAKGGLAKNIQYF. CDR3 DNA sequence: TGTGCCAGCAGTGATCGAGCGAAGGGGGGTCTAGCCAAAAACATTCAGTACTTC.

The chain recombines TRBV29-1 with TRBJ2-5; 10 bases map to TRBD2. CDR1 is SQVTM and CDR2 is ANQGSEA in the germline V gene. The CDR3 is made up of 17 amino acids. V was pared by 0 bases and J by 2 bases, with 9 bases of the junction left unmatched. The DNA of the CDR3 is TGCAGCGTTGAAGAAACAGCGGGAGGGCCCATTCAAGAGACCCAGTACTTC. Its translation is CSVEETAGGPIQETQYF.

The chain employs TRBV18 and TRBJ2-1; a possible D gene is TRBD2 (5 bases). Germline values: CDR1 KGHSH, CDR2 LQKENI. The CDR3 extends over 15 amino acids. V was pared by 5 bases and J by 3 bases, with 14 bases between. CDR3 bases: TGTGCCAGCTCAGAACTAGTCCCGGGCTACAATGAGCAGTTCTTC. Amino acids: CASSELVPGYNEQFF. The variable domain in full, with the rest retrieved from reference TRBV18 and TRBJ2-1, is NAGVMQNPRHLVRRRGQEARLRCSPMKGHSHVYWYRQLPEEGLKFMVYLQKENIIDESGMPKERFSAEFPKEGPSILRIQQVVRGDSAAYFCASSELVPGYNEQFFGPGTRLTVL.

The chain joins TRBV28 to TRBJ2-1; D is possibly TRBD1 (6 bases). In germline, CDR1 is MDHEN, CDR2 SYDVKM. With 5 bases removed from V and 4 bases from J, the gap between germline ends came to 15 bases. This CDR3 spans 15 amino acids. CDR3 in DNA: TGTGCCAGCAGTCCCGCACAGGGCTTTTACAATGAGCAGTTCTTC. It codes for CASSPAQGFYNEQFF.

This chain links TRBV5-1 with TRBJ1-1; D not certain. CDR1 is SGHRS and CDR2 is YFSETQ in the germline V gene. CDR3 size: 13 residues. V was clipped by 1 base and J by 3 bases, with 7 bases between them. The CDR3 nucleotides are TGCGCCAGCAGCTTGTTGCCGCACACTGAAGCTTTCTTT. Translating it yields CASSLLPHTEAFF.

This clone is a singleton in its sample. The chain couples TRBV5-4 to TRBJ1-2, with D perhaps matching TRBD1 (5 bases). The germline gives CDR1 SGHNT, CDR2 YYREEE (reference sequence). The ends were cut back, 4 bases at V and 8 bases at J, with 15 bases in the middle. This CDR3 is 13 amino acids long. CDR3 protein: CASSPPTRGGYTF. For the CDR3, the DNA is TGTGCCAGCAGCCCTCCGACTAGGGGAGGCTACACCTTC.

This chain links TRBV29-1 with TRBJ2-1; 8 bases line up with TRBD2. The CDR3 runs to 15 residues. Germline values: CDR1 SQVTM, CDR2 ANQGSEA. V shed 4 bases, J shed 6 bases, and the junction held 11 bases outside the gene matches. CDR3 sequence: CSVVPGLVEGNEQFF. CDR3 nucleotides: TGCAGCGTTGTCCCGGGACTAGTGGAAGGCAATGAGCAGTTCTTC.

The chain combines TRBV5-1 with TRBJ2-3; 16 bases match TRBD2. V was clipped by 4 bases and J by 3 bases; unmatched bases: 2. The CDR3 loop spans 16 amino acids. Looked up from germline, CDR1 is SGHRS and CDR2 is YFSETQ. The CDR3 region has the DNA TGCGCCAGCAGCATGGGACTAGCGGGAGGGACAGATACGCAGTATTTT. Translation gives CASSMGLAGGTDTQYF.

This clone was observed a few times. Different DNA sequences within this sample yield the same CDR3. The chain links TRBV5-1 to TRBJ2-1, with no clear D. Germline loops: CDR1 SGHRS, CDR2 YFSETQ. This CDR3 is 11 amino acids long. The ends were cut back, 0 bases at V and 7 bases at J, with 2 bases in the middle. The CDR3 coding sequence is TGCGCCAGCAGCTTGGGTAATGAGCAGTTCTTC. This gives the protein CASSLGNEQFF.

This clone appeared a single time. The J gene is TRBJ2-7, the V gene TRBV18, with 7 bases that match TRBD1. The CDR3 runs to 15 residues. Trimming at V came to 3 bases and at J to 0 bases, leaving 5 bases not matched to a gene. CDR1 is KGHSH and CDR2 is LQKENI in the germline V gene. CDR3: CASSPSGTDSYEQYF. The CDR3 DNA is TGTGCCAGCTCACCTTCCGGGACAGACTCCTACGAGCAGTACTTC.